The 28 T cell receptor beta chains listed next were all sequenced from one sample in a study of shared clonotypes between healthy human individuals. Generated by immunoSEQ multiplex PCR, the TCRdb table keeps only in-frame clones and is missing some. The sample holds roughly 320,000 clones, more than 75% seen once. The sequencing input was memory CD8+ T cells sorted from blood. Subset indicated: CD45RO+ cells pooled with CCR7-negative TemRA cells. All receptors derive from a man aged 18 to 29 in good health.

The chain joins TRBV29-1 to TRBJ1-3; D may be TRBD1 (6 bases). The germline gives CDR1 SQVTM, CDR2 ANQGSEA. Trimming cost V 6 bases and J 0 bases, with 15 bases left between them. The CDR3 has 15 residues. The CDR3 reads CSVLGHSNSGNTIYF. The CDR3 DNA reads TGCAGCGTCCTGGGACACTCCAACTCTGGAAACACCATATATTTT. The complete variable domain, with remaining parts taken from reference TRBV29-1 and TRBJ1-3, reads SAVISQKPSRDICQRGTSLTIQCQVDSQVTMMFWYRQQPGQSLTLIATANQGSEATYESGFVIDKFPISRPNLTFSTLTVSNMSPEDSSIYLCSVLGHSNSGNTIYFGEGSWLTVV.

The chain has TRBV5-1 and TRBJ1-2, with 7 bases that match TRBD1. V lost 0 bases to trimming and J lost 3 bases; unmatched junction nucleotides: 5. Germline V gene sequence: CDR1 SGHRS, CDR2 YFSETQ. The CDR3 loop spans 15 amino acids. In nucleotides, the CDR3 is TGCGCCAGCAGCTTGGCGACAGGGCGTGACTATGGCTACACCTTC. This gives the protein CASSLATGRDYGYTF.

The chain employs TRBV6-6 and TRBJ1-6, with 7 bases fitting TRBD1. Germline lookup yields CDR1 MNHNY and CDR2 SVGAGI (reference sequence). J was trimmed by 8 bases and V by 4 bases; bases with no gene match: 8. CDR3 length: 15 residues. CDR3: CASSSPGTAYSPLHF. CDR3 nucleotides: TGTGCCAGCAGTTCCCCCGGGACAGCGTATTCACCCCTCCACTTT.

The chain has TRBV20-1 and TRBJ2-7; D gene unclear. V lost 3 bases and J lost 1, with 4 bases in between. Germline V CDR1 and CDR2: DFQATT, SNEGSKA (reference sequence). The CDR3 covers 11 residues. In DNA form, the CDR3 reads TGCAGTGCTAGCACTTCCTACGAGCAGTACTTC. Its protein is CSASTSYEQYF.

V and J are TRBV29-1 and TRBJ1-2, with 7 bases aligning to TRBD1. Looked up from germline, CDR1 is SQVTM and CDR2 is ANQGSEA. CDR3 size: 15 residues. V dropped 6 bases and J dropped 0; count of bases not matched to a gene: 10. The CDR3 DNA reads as TGCAGCGTCACCGGGACAGCACTTTCTAACTATGGCTACACCTTC. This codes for CSVTGTALSNYGYTF.

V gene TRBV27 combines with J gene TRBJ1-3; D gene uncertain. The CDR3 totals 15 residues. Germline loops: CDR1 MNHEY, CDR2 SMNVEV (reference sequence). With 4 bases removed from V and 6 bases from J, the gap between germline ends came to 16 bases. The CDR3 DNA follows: TGTGCCAGCAGTTCCATTGGAGGGTTTGAAAACACCATATATTTT. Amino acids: CASSSIGGFENTIYF.

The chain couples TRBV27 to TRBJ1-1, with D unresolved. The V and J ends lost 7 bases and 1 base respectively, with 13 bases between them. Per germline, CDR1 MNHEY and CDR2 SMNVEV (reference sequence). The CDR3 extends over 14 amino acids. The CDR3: CASTPGLSNTEAFF. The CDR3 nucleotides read TGTGCCAGCACTCCAGGACTCTCGAACACTGAAGCTTTCTTT.

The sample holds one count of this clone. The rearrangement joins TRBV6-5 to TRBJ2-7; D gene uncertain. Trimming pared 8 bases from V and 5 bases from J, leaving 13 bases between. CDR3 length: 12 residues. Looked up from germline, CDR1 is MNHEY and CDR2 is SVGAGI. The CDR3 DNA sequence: TGTGCCAGCGGATTCCTGGTCGACGAGCAGTACTTC. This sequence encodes CASGFLVDEQYF.

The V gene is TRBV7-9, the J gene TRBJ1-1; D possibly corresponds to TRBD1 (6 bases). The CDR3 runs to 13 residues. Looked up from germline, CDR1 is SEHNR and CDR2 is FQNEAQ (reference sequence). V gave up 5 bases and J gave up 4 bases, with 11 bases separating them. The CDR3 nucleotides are TGTGCCAGCAGCGGGGGCTCGCGCACTGAAGCTTTCTTT. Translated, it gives CASSGGSRTEAFF.

CDR3 sequence: CAIISGTGELFF. The CDR3 bases are TGTGCCATCATCAGCGGGACCGGGGAGCTGTTTTTT. This chain links TRBV10-3 with TRBJ2-2, with D possibly being TRBD2 (6 bases). This CDR3 is built from 12 residues. CDR1 and CDR2 (germline): ENHRY, SYGVKD. V lost 7 bases and J 5 bases, leaving 8 bases between the germline ends.

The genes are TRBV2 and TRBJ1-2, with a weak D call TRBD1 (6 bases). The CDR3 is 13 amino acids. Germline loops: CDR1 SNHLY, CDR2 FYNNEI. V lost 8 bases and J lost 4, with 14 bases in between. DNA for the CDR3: TGTGCCAGCGAACGGGGGGCAGGCTATGGCTACACCTTC. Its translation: CASERGAGYGYTF.

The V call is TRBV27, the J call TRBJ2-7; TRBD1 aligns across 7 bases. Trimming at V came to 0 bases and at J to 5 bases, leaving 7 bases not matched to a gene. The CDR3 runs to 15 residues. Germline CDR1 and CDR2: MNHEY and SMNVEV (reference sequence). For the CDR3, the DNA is TGTGCCAGCAGTTTATCTCTGACAGGGAGAGACGAGCAGTACTTC. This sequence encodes CASSLSLTGRDEQYF.

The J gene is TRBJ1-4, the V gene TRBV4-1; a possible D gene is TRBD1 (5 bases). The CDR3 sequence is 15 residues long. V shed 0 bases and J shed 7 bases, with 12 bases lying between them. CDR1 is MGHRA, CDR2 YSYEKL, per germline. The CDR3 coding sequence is TGCGCCAGCAGCCAAGAGGCGGGTGGGGGTGAAAAACTGTTTTTT. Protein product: CASSQEAGGGEKLFF.

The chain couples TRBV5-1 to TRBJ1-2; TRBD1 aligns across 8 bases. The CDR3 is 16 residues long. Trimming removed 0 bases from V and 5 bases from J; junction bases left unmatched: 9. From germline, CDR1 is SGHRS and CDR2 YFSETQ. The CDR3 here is CASSLETGGAWYGYTF. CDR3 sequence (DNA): TGCGCCAGCAGCTTGGAAACAGGGGGTGCATGGTATGGCTACACCTTC.

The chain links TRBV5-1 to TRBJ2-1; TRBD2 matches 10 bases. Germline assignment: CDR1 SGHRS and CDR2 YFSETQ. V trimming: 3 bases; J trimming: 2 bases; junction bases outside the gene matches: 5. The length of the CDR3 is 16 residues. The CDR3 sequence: CASSSLAGGAYNEQFF. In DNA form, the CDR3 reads TGCGCCAGCAGCTCGTTAGCGGGAGGCGCCTACAATGAGCAGTTCTTC.

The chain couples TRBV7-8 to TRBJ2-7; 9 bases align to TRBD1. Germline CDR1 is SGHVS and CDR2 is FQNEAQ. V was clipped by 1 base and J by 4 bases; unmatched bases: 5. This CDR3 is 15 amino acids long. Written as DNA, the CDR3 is TGTGCCAGCAGCTTAGTTACAGGGGGCACGTACGAGCAGTACTTC. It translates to CASSLVTGGTYEQYF.

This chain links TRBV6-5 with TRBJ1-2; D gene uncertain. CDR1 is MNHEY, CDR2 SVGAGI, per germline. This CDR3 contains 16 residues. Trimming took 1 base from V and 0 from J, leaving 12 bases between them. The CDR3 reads CASSYLVGRSNYGYTF. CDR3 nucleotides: TGTGCCAGCAGTTACTTGGTTGGGAGGTCTAACTATGGCTACACCTTC.

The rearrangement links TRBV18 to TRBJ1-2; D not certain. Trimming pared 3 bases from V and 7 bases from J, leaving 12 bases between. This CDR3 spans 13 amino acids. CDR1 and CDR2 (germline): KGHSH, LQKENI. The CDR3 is CASSPDGRRGYTF. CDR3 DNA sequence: TGTGCCAGCTCACCTGACGGCCGACGTGGCTACACCTTC.

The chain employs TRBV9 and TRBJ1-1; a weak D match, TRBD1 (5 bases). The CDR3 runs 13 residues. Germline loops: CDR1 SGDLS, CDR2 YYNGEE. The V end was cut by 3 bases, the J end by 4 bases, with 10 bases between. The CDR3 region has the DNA TGTGCCAGCAGCGCGGGGGATCGCACTGAAGCTTTCTTT. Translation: CASSAGDRTEAFF.

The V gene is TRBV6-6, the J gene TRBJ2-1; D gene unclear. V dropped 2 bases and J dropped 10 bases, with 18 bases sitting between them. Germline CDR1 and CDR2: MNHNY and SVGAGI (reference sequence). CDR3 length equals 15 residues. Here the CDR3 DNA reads TGTGCCAGCAGTTACCTTCTCATTGCAGTTTACGAGCAGTTCTTC. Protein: CASSYLLIAVYEQFF.

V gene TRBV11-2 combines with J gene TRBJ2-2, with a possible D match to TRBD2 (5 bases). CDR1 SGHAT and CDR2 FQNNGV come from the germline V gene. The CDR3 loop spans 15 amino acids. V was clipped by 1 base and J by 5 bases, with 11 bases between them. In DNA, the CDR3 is TGTGCCAGCAGCTTAGCCACCACGGGGACCGGGGAGCTGTTTTTT. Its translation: CASSLATTGTGELFF.

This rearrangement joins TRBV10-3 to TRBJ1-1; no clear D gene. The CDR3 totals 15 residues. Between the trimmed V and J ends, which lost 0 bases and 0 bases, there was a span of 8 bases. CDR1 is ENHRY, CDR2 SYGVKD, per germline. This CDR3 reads CAISESWNMNTEAFF. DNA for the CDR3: TGTGCCATCAGTGAGTCGTGGAACATGAACACTGAAGCTTTCTTT.

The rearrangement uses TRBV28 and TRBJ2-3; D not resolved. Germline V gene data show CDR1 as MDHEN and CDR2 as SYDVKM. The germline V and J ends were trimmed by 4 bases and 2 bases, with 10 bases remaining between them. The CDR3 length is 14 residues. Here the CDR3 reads CASSSLTLTDTQYF. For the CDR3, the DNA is TGTGCCAGCAGTTCACTGACGCTCACAGATACGCAGTATTTT.

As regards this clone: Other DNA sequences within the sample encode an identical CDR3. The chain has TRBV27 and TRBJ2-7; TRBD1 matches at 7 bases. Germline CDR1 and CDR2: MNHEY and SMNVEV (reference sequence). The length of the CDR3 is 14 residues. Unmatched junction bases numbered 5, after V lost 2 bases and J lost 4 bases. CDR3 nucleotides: TGTGCCAGCAGTTTAGGCGCAGGGGGTTACGAGCAGTACTTC. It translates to CASSLGAGGYEQYF.

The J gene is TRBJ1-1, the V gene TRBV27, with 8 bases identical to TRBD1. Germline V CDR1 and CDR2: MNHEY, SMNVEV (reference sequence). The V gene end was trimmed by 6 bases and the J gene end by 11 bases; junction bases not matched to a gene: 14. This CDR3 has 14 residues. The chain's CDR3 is CASRQQGVELRAFF. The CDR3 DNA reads TGTGCCAGCAGGCAACAGGGGGTAGAATTGAGGGCTTTCTTT.

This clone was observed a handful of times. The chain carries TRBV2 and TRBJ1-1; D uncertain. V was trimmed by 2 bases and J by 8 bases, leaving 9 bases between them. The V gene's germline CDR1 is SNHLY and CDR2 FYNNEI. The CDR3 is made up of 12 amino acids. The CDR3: CASSEPGREAFF. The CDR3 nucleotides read TGTGCCAGCAGTGAACCGGGGAGGGAAGCTTTCTTT.

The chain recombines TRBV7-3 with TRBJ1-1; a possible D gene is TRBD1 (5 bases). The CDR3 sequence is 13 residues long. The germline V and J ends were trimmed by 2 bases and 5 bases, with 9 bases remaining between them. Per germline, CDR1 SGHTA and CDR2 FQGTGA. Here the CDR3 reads CASSLQGGTEAFF. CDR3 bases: TGTGCCAGCAGCTTACAGGGCGGAACTGAAGCTTTCTTT.

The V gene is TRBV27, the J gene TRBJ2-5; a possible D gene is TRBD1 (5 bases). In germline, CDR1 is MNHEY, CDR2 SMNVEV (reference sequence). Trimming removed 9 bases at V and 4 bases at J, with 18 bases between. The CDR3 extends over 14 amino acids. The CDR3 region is CASRIQGMGETQYF. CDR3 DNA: TGTGCCAGTAGAATTCAGGGTATGGGAGAGACCCAGTACTTC.